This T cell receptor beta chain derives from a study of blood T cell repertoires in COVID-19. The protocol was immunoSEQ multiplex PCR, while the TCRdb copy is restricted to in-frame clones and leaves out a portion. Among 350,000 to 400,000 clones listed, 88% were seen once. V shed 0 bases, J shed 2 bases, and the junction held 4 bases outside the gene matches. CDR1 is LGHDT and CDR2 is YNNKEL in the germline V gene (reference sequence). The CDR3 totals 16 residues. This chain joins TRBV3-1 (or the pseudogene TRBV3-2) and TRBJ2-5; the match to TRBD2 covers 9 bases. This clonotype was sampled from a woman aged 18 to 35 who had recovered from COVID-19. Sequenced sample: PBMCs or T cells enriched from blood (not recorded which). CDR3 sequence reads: CASSQERLAGQETQYF. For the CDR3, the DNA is TGTGCCAGCAGCCAAGAACGTCTAGCGGGGCAAGAGACCCAGTACTTC.